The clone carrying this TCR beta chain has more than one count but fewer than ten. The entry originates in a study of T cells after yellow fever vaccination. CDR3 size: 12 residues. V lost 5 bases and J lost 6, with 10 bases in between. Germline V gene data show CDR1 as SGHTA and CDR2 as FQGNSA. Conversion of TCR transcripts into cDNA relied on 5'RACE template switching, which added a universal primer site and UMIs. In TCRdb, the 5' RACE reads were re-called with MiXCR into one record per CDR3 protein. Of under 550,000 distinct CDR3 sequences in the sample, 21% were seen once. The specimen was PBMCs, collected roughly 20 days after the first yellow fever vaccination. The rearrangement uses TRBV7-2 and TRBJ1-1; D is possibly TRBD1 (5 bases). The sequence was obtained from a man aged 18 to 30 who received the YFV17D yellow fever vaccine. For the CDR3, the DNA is TGTGCCAGCAGCCGCCGACAGCCTGAAGCTTTCTTT. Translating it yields CASSRRQPEAFF. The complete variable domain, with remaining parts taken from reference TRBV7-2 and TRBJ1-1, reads GAGVSQSPSNKVTEKGKDVELRCDPISGHTALYWYRQSLGQGLEFLIYFQGNSAPDKSGLPSDRFSAERTGGSVSTLTIQRTQQEDSAVYLCASSRRQPEAFFGQGTRLTVV.